This T cell receptor beta chain comes out of a study of control samples from healthy donors and cancer patients (TCRdb year 2020). Concerning this clone: Its antigen is unknown. There are no base qualities to consult, and no much larger clone falls within one base.

Libraries were made using the immunoSEQ multiplex PCR assay. In TCRdb, the immuneACCESS table is reduced to in-frame sequences with V and J assigned. These tables do not hold every clone; where another copy was compared, an unresolved V gene accounts for under half, and the others remain unexplained. The sample table contains about 150,000 clones; only one count was recorded for around 90% of them. The top ten constitute 3% to 3.5% of the sample. Its CDR3 holds 14 amino acids, cysteine through phenylalanine. The DNA shown is the 42-base CDR3, in frame from base 1. CDR1 and CDR2, looked up from the germline V gene (reference sequence), are LNHDA and SQIVND. The V end loses 9 bases and the J end loses 5 bases, and a stretch of 16 bases separates them.

The clonotype was recovered from a young man in good health. Recombination linked TRBV19 to TRBJ1-4; the D segment could be TRBD1, given 6 matching bases. What was sequenced was blood. The bases read TGTGCCAGCAGACCCAGGGGCTCGAATGAAAAACTGTTTTTT. It translates to CASRPRGSNEKLFF.